The source of this TCR beta chain is a study of healthy donors' naive CD4 and CD8 T cells. Findings and limits, study-wide: Bulk sequencing left alpha and beta chains unpaired.

V was trimmed by 0 bases and J by 9 bases, leaving 9 bases between them. Germline V gene lookup returns CDR1 MNHEY and CDR2 SVGAGI. CDR3 length equals 13 residues. Starting from approximately 500 ng of total RNA, TCR libraries were made with linear amplification. MiXCR, applied by TCRdb to the reads, yields one record per CDR3 protein. The sample lists about 180,000 distinct CDR3 sequences, under 85% occurring once. With regard to this clonotype: Its antigen is not known.

The sequenced sample consisted of naive CD4+ and CD8+ T cells sorted from blood, pooled from several donors. The sequence derives from a pool of human donors in good health; the sample pools cells from several healthy donors. This rearrangement joins TRBV6-5 to TRBJ1-5, with D perhaps matching TRBD1 (5 bases). The CDR3 reads CASSYSITGPQHF. Here the CDR3 DNA reads TGTGCCAGCAGTTACTCGATAACAGGGCCCCAGCATTTT.